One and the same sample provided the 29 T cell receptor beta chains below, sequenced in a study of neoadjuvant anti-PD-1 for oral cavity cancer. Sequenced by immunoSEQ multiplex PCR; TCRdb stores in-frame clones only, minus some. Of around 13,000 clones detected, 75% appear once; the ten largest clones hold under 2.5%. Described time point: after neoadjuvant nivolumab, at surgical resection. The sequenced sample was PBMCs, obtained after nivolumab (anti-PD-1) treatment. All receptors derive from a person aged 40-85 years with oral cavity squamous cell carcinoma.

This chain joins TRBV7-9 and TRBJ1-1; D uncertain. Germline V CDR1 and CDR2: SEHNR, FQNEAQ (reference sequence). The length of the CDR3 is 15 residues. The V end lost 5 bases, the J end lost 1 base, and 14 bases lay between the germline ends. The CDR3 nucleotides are TGTGCCAGCAGCCCACCCTCGGCCCAGAACACTGAAGCTTTCTTT. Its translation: CASSPPSAQNTEAFF.

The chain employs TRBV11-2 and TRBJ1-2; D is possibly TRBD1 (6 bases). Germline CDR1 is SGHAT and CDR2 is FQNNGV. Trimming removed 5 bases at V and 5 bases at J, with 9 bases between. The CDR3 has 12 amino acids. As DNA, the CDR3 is TGTGCCAGCAGCCGGGACACTTATGGCTACACCTTC. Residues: CASSRDTYGYTF.

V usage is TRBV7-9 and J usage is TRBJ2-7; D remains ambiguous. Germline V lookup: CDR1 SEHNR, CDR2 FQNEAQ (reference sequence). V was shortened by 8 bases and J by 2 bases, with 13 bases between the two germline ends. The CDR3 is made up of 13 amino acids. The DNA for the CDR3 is TGTGCCAGCGACTCGACCAATACCTACGAGCAGTACTTC. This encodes CASDSTNTYEQYF.

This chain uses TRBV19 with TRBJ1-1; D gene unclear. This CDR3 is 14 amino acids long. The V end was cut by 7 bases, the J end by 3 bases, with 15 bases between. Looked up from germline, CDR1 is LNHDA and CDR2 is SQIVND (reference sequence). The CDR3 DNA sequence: TGTGCCAGTAATGAGAGGCCAAGGCACACTGAAGCTTTCTTT. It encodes CASNERPRHTEAFF.

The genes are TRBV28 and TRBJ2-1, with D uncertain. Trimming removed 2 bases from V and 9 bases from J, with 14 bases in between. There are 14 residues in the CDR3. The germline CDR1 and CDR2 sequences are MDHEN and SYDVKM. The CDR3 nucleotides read TGTGCCAGCAGTTTAGTACAGATGAGCGTTGAGCAGTTCTTC. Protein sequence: CASSLVQMSVEQFF.

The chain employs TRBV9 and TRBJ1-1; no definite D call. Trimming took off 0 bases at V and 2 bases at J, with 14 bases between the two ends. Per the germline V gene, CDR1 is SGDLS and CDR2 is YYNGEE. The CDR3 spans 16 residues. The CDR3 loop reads CASSVVVGQINTEAFF. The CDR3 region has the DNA TGTGCCAGCAGCGTAGTTGTAGGGCAGATTAACACTGAAGCTTTCTTT.

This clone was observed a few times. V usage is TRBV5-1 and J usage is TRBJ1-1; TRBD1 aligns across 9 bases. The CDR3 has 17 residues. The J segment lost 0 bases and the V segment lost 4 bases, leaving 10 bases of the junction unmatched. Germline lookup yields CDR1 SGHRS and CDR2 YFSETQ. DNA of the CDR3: TGCGCCAGCAGCGGCCAGGGGACAGGGAAAATGAACACTGAAGCTTTCTTT. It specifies CASSGQGTGKMNTEAFF.

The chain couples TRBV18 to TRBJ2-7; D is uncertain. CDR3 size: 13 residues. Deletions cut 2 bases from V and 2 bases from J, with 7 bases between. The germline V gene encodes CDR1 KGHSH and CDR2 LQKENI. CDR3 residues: CASSPGLTYEQYF. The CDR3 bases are TGTGCCAGCTCACCAGGCCTGACCTACGAGCAGTACTTC. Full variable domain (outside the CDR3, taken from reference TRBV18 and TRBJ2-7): NAGVMQNPRHLVRRRGQEARLRCSPMKGHSHVYWYRQLPEEGLKFMVYLQKENIIDESGMPKERFSAEFPKEGPSILRIQQVVRGDSAAYFCASSPGLTYEQYFGPGTRLTVT.

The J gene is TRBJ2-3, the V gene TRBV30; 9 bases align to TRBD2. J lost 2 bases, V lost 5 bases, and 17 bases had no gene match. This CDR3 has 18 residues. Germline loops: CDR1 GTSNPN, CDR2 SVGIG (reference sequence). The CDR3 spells CAWDSREGLYRSTDTQYF. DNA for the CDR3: TGTGCCTGGGACTCGCGGGAGGGCCTTTATCGGTCCACAGATACGCAGTATTTT. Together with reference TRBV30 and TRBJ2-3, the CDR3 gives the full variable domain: SQTIHQWPATLVQPVGSPLSLECTVEGTSNPNLYWYRQAAGRGLQLLFYSVGIGQISSEVPQNLSASRPQDRQFILSSKKLLLSDSGFYLCAWDSREGLYRSTDTQYFGPGTRLTVL.

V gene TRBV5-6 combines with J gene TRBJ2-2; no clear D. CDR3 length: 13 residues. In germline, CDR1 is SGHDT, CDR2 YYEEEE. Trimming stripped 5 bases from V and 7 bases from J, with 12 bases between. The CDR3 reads CASRPRLRGELFF. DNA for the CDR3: TGTGCCAGCAGACCAAGGTTACGCGGGGAGCTGTTTTTT.

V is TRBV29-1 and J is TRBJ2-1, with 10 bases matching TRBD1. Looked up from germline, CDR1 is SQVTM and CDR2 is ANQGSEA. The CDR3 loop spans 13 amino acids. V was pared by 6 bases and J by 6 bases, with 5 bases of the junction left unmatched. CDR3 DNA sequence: TGCAGCGTCGACGGGACAGGGGTCAATGAGCAGTTCTTC. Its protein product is CSVDGTGVNEQFF.

This CDR3 reads CASSLEQVSEQFF. DNA of the CDR3: TGTGCCAGCAGCTTAGAGCAGGTATCGGAGCAGTTCTTC. This chain uses TRBV11-2 with TRBJ2-1; D not resolved. V shed 0 bases and J shed 10 bases, with 10 bases lying between them. Germline values: CDR1 SGHAT, CDR2 FQNNGV. This CDR3 is 13 amino acids long.

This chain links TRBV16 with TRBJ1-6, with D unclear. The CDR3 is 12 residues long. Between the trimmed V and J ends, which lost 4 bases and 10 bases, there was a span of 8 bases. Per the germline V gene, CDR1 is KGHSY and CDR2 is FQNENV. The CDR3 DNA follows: TGTGCCAGCAGCCGGAGATGGTCACCCCTCCACTTT. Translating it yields CASSRRWSPLHF.

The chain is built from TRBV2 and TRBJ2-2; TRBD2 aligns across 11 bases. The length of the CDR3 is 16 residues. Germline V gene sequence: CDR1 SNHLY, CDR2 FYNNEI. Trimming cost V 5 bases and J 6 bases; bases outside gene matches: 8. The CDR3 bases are TGTGCCAGCAGTTTAGCGGGGGGGCCAATCGCCGGGGAGCTGTTTTTT. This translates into CASSLAGGPIAGELFF.

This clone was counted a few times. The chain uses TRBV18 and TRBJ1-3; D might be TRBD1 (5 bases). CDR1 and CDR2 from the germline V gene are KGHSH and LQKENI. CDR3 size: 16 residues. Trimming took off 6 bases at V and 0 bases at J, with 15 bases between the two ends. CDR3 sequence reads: CASSPRGAFSGNTIYF. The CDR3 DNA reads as TGTGCCAGCTCCCCAAGGGGAGCTTTCTCTGGAAACACCATATATTTT. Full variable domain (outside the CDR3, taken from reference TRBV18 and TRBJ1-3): NAGVMQNPRHLVRRRGQEARLRCSPMKGHSHVYWYRQLPEEGLKFMVYLQKENIIDESGMPKERFSAEFPKEGPSILRIQQVVRGDSAAYFCASSPRGAFSGNTIYFGEGSWLTVV.

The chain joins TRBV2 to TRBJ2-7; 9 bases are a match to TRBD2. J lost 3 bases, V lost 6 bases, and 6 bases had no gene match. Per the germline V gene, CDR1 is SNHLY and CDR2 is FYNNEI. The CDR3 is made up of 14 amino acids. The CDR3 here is CASSLTSGFYEQYF. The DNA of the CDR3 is TGTGCCAGCAGCCTGACTAGCGGATTCTACGAGCAGTACTTC.

The CDR3 here is CATREGASGVAGELFF. The CDR3 DNA follows: TGTGCCACCAGAGAGGGGGCGAGCGGGGTTGCCGGGGAGCTGTTTTTT. The chain has TRBV15 and TRBJ2-2; D could derive from TRBD1 or TRBD2 (7 bases each). The V gene's germline CDR1 is LNHNV and CDR2 YYDKDF (reference sequence). The CDR3 totals 16 residues. Trimming took off 6 bases at V and 6 bases at J, with 20 bases between the two ends.

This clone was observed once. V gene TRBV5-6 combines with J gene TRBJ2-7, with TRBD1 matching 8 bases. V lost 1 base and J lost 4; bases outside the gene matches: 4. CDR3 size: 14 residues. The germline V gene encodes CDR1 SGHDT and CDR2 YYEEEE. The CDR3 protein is CASSLRDRGYEQYF. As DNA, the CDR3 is TGTGCCAGCAGCTTGCGAGACAGGGGTTACGAGCAGTACTTC.

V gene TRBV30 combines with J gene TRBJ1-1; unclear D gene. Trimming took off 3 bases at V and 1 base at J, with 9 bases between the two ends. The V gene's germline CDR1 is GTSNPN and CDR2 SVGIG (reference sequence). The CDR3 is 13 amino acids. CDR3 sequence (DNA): TGTGCCTGGAGCCCCTCAGGGAACACTGAAGCTTTCTTT. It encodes CAWSPSGNTEAFF. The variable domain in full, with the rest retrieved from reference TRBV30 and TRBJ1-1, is SQTIHQWPATLVQPVGSPLSLECTVEGTSNPNLYWYRQAAGRGLQLLFYSVGIGQISSEVPQNLSASRPQDRQFILSSKKLLLSDSGFYLCAWSPSGNTEAFFGQGTRLTVV.

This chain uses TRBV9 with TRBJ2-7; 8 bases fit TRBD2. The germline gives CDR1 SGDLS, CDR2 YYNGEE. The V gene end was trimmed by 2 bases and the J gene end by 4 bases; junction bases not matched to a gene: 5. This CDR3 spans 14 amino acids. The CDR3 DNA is TGTGCCAGCAGCGTTGATCCGGGGGGGTACGAGCAGTACTTC. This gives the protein CASSVDPGGYEQYF.

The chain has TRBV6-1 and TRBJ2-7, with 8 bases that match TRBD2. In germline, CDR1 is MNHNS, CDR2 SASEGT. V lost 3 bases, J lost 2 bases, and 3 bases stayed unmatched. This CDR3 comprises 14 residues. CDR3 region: CASSDTGGPYEQYF. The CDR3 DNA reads TGTGCCAGCAGTGACACGGGAGGGCCCTACGAGCAGTACTTC.

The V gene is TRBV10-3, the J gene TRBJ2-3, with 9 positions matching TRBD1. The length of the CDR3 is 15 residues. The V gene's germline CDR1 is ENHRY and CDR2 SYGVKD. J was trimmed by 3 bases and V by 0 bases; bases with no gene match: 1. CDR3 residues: CAISESQGATDTQYF. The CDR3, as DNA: TGTGCCATCAGTGAGTCACAGGGGGCGACAGATACGCAGTATTTT.

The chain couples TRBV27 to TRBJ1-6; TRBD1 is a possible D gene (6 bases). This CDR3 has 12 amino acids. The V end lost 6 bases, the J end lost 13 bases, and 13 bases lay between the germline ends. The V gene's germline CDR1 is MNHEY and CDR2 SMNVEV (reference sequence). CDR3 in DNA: TGTGCCAGCAGCTCGCAGGGGAAGCCCCTCCACTTT. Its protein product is CASSSQGKPLHF.

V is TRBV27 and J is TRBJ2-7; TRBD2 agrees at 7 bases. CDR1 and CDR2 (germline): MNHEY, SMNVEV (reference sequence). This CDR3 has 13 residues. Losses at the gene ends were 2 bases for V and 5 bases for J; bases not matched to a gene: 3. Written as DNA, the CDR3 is TGTGCCAGCAGTTTAGAGGGGAGGGACGAGCAGTACTTC. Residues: CASSLEGRDEQYF.

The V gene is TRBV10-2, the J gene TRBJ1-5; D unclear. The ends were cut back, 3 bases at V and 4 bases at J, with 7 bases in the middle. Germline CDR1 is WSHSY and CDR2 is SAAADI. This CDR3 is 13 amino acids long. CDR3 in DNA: TGCGCCAGCAGTGAATGGGTGAATCAGCCCCAGCATTTT. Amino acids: CASSEWVNQPQHF.

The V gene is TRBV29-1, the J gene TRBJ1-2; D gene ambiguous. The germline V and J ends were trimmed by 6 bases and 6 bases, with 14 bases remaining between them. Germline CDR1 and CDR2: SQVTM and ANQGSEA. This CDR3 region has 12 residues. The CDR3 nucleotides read TGCAGCGTCGAGGGTGTCGAAAATGGCTACACCTTC. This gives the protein CSVEGVENGYTF.

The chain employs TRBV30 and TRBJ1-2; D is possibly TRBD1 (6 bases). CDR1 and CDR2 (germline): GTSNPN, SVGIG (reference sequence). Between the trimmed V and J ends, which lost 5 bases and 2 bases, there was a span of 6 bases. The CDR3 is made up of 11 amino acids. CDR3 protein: CAWGQNYGYTF. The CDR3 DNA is TGTGCCTGGGGACAGAACTATGGCTACACCTTC.

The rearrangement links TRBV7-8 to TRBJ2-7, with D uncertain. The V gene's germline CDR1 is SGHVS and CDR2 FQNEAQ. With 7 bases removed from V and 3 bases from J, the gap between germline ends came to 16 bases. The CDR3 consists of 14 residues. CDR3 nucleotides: TGTGCCAGCACCCCCGCCGTTGACGTCTACGAGCAGTACTTC. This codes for CASTPAVDVYEQYF.

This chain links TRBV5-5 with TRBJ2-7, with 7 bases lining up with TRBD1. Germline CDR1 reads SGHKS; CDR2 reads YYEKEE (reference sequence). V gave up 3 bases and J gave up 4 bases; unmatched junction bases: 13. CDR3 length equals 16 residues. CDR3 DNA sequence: TGTGCCAGCAGCTACCGATACCTTGGGACAGCGTACGAGCAGTACTTC. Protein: CASSYRYLGTAYEQYF.